This T cell receptor (beta chain) was sequenced in a study of T cell repertoires in cytomegalovirus infection. Whole-study context: CMV infection plus the matching HLA type was flagged by public TCR beta signatures.

The V gene lost 4 bases and the J gene lost 0 bases, with 7 bases spanning the gap. Germline CDR1 and CDR2: SGHVS and FQNEAQ. This CDR3 is 13 amino acids long. One entry per CDR3 protein, called by TCRdb with MiXCR from the reads. The repertoire consists of roughly 76,000 distinct CDR3 sequences, with roughly 3.5% occurring once and the leading ten covering less than 5%. This clonotype was counted many times. Antigen unknown. Overall study findings and caveats: Summed frequency of shared TCR beta families picked out CMV carriers who also had the relevant HLA. In two of eight donors, the top clonotype was HLA-C-restricted CMV-specific.

The sample consisted of PBMCs. This clonotype was obtained from a human donor in good health (CMV status not recorded). Some clones in this sample may be carry-over from other donors' samples. The rearrangement uses TRBV7-8 and TRBJ2-7, with no clear D. DNA for the CDR3: TGTGCCAGCAGCTACAGAGCCTCCTACGAGCAGTACTTC. Its translation: CASSYRASYEQYF.